These T cell receptor beta chains were read from a single sample in a study of T cell repertoires in ileal Crohn's disease. Profiling relied on immunoSEQ multiplex PCR, and the TCRdb table lists in-frame clones only, not all of them. The data contain under 14,000 clones, about nine tenths of them singletons. The specimen sequenced was ileal tissue. The origin of the receptors is an adult with Crohn's disease. Each CDR3 is given with its conserved first and last residue. A D gene is named only where the DNA matches it firmly. Clone size is given for some rows only: seen once, a few or many times, or a class if the clone is expanded.

size	J	D	V	CDR3	DNA
.	TRBJ1-1	.	TRBV6-5	CASSRDYSTEAFF	TGTGCCAGCAGTCGGGACTATAGCACTGAAGCTTTCTTT
.	TRBJ2-5	TRBD2	TRBV7-2	CASSLAVRGGRETQYF	TGTGCCAGCAGCTTAGCGGTGCGGGGGGGGAGAGAGACCCAGTACTTC
.	TRBJ1-2	TRBD1	TRBV6-6	CASSRDRANYGYTF	TGTGCCAGCAGCCGGGACAGGGCCAACTATGGCTACACCTTC
.	TRBJ1-6	.	TRBV7-2	CASSLAGSPLHF	TGTGCCAGCAGCTTAGCGGGTTCACCCCTCCACTTT
.	TRBJ2-3	.	TRBV5-1	CASSRTGTGDTQYF	TGCGCCAGCAGCCGGACCGGGACTGGAGATACGCAGTATTTT
.	TRBJ2-7	TRBD1	TRBV5-6	CASSPGTAYEQYF	TGTGCCAGCAGCCCCGGGACAGCCTACGAGCAGTACTTC
.	TRBJ1-5	.	TRBV6-5	CASSYSRSQPQHF	TGTGCCAGCAGTTACAGCAGGTCTCAGCCCCAGCATTTT
few	TRBJ2-1	.	TRBV7-9	CASAYSNEQFF	TGTGCCAGCGCCTATTCTAATGAGCAGTTCTTC
.	TRBJ1-1	.	TRBV18	CASSPLGLTEAFF	TGTGCCAGCTCACCACTAGGGCTCACTGAAGCTTTCTTT
once	TRBJ2-6	.	TRBV6-1	CASNPVYSGANVLTF	TGTGCCAGCAACCCGGTGTACTCTGGGGCCAACGTCCTGACTTTC
.	TRBJ1-4	TRBD1	TRBV27	CASSMTGGNEKLFF	TGTGCCAGCAGTATGACAGGGGGTAATGAAAAACTGTTTTTT
.	TRBJ2-3	TRBD2	TRBV7-3	CASSPLAGGSTDTQYF	TGTGCCAGCAGCCCCTTAGCGGGAGGCAGCACAGATACGCAGTATTTT
once	TRBJ1-1	.	TRBV7-2	CASSLRRLNTEAFF	TGTGCCAGCAGCTTACGGCGTCTGAACACTGAAGCTTTCTTT
.	TRBJ1-4	.	TRBV11-1	CASSLVSRSGEKLFF	TGTGCCAGCAGCTTAGTTTCCCGGAGCGGTGAAAAACTGTTTTTT
.	TRBJ1-1	.	TRBV2	CASRTGYNTEAFF	TGTGCCAGCAGGACGGGGTATAACACTGAAGCTTTCTTT
.	TRBJ2-1	.	TRBV5-6	CASSLPGSYNEQFF	TGTGCCAGCAGCTTGCCGGGATCCTACAATGAGCAGTTCTTC
.	TRBJ1-5	.	TRBV6-4	CASGGGETEKNQPQHF	TGTGCCAGCGGTGGGGGGGAGACGGAGAAGAATCAGCCCCAGCATTTT
once	TRBJ2-3	.	TRBV5-8	CASRAYAGGDTQYF	TGTGCCAGCCGGGCCTATGCCGGGGGAGATACGCAGTATTTT
.	TRBJ2-1	TRBD2	TRBV5-1	CASRGTSAFNEQFF	TGCGCCAGCAGGGGGACTAGCGCGTTCAATGAGCAGTTCTTC
.	TRBJ2-1	.	TRBV19	CASSSLHNEQFF	TGTGCCAGTAGTTCCCTCCACAATGAGCAGTTCTTC
.	TRBJ1-1	TRBD1	TRBV19	CASSTDRGWTEAFF	TGTGCCAGTAGTACCGACAGGGGGTGGACTGAAGCTTTCTTT
large	TRBJ1-4	.	TRBV10-3	CAISEGGLATNEKLFF	TGTGCCATCAGTGAGGGAGGGCTAGCAACTAATGAAAAACTGTTTTTT
.	TRBJ2-2	TRBD2	TRBV7-2	CASSPVAGSAGELFF	TGTGCCAGCAGCCCCGTAGCGGGCTCGGCCGGGGAGCTGTTTTTT
few	TRBJ1-1	.	TRBV10-2	CASRLDAQVGEAFF	TGCGCCAGCAGGCTGGACGCCCAGGTTGGGGAAGCTTTCTTT
once	TRBJ1-2	.	TRBV4-1	CASSPPDSYGYTF	TGCGCCAGCAGCCCCCCGGACAGTTATGGCTACACCTTC
.	TRBJ1-1	.	TRBV27	CASRVSLTVNTEAFF	TGTGCCAGCAGAGTGTCCCTCACAGTGAACACTGAAGCTTTCTTT
.	TRBJ1-2	.	TRBV30	CAWSSRVKSYTF	TGTGCCTGGAGTTCCAGGGTAAAAAGCTACACCTTC
.	TRBJ2-3	.	TRBV5-4	CASTPLPGSTDTQYF	TGTGCCAGCACCCCCCTCCCCGGGAGCACAGATACGCAGTATTTT
.	TRBJ1-1	.	TRBV6-5	CASIPSGVDTEAFF	TGTGCCAGCATCCCGTCGGGGGTAGACACTGAAGCTTTCTTT